This TCR beta chain was documented in a study of T cell responses to AZD1222 COVID-19 vaccine. Study findings and constraints: No repertoire was sampled before or during the peak T cell response, only after it.

Measured with immunoSEQ multiplex PCR; TCRdb has only the in-frame clones, and not every one. Found here are 25,000 to 30,000 clones, around 92% of them singletons; the top ten hold approximately 7.6%. Germline V lookup: CDR1 LNHDA, CDR2 SQIVND (reference sequence). CDR3 length: 14 residues. V lost 2 bases to trimming and J lost 7 bases, with 12 bases between them. A word on this clone: Antigen specificity is unknown.

The rearrangement uses TRBV19 and TRBJ2-1, with D possibly called TRBD1 or TRBD2 (5 bases each). The TCR originated in an adult who received the AZD1222 COVID-19 vaccine. Source: peripheral blood, taken 28 days after the second AZD1222 dose. This CDR3 is CASSIMGEGNEQFF. CDR3 nucleotide sequence: TGTGCCAGTAGTATAATGGGCGAGGGGAATGAGCAGTTCTTC.